A selection of T cell receptor beta chains follows, all from one sample in a study of blood T cell repertoires in COVID-19. TCRdb's copy holds only in-frame clones and misses some; the assay was immunoSEQ multiplex PCR. The data contain under 200,000 clones, about three quarters of them singletons. The sequencing input was peripheral blood. The source is a man between 60 and 70 years old with acute or convalescent COVID-19. The CDR3 runs from the conserved cysteine through the conserved F or W.

TRBV9	15	TRBJ1-3	CASSASTGLGNTIYF
TRBV27	13	TRBJ2-5	CASSFGWEETQYF
TRBV3-1/TRBV3-2	15	TRBJ1-1	CASSRQLRDYGKAFF
TRBV4-1	15	TRBJ1-1	CASSLRDRVGTEAFF
TRBV21-1	15	TRBJ2-2	CASTRLKRNTGELFF
TRBV2	15	TRBJ2-7	CASSEGEAGVYEQYF
TRBV3-1/TRBV3-2	12	TRBJ1-6	CASSQDRGGLHF
TRBV7-3	13	TRBJ1-6	CASSSDRESPLHF
TRBV7-3	14	TRBJ1-1	CASSLAGGGTEAFF
TRBV19	12	TRBJ2-7	CATGTGGYEQYF
TRBV10-3	14	TRBJ1-2	CAIDPGGSHYGYTF
TRBV10-3	14	TRBJ2-5	CAISDGLEGETQYF
TRBV12-3/TRBV12-4	13	TRBJ1-5	CASSRQGSQPQHF
TRBV6-5	14	TRBJ1-2	CATPGQGALYGYTF
TRBV4-1	18	TRBJ1-3	CASSQEGGQVRTGNTIYF
TRBV2	13	TRBJ1-1	CASRDRTNSEAFF
TRBV12-3/TRBV12-4	12	TRBJ2-7	CASSPSSYEQYF
TRBV10-2	13	TRBJ2-7	CASRPGQAYEQYF
TRBV5-4	14	TRBJ2-2	CASSWDIGTGELFF
TRBV9	13	TRBJ1-4	CASSFSTNEKLFF
TRBV24-1	15	TRBJ2-1	CATSDPGQGAYEQFF
TRBV21-1	14	TRBJ1-1	CASSKAEGGTEAFF
TRBV9	14	TRBJ1-1	CASSGGTGGTEAFF
TRBV6-2/TRBV6-3	14	TRBJ1-1	CASTPQGGNTEAFF
TRBV2	16	TRBJ2-7	CASLKSRQGDSYEQYF
TRBV11-2	15	TRBJ1-2	CASSLDRGDRGGYTF
TRBV24-1	16	TRBJ2-1	CATGGGSGETYNEQFF
TRBV18	15	TRBJ1-1	CASSPVNTGNTEAFF
TRBV28	12	TRBJ2-7	CASSGTEYEQYF
TRBV25-1	13	TRBJ1-4	CASSGTGFEKLFF
TRBV30	15	TRBJ1-6	CAWSRGTAENSPLHF
TRBV19	15	TRBJ2-5	CASTRAGSLQETQYF
TRBV5-4	17	TRBJ2-7	CASSLGLAGVSSYEQYF
TRBV6-5	13	TRBJ2-5	CASSIAYQETQYF
TRBV4-3	14	TRBJ1-2	CASSQDWGGLGYTF
TRBV5-1	18	TRBJ2-2	CASSLGNRGQSRTGELFF
TRBV28	13	TRBJ1-2	CASSGPGGYGYTF
TRBV19	13	TRBJ1-4	CASIPREGEKLFF
TRBV2	15	TRBJ1-2	CASSAHDRANYGYTF
TRBV7-6	15	TRBJ2-2	CASSRGTGNTGELFF
TRBV6-6	15	TRBJ2-1	CASSWTSGGAEEQFF
TRBV30	13	TRBJ2-7	CAWNPGTGLEQYF
TRBV12-3/TRBV12-4	11	TRBJ1-1	CASSFSSEAFF
TRBV10-3	15	TRBJ2-2	CAISDSRGRTGELFF
TRBV5-4	14	TRBJ1-2	CASSPYRADYGYTF
TRBV18	14	TRBJ2-5	CASSPLDRGETQYF
TRBV4-1	15	TRBJ2-2	CASSPRAGRAGELFF
TRBV6-5	14	TRBJ1-1	CASSYFGPQGEAFF
TRBV9	16	TRBJ1-6	CASSVGSGGERSPLHF
TRBV7-8	16	TRBJ2-3	CASSLLGGLGTDTQYF
TRBV6-1	17	TRBJ2-7	CASSDPTRQGTPYEQYF
TRBV7-3	13	TRBJ1-1	CASSAQGDTEAFF
TRBV30	14	TRBJ2-1	CAWRGLAEYNEQFF
TRBV7-2	16	TRBJ2-5	CASSLFTRAFQETQYF
TRBV6-5	15	TRBJ1-1	CASRNKQGMNTEAFF
TRBV9	16	TRBJ2-1	CASSEGGATSYNEQFF
TRBV7-3	14	TRBJ2-2	CASSPDRVSGELFF
TRBV7-9	13	TRBJ2-2	CASYGQGTGELFF
TRBV3-1/TRBV3-2	12	TRBJ1-1	CASSLMNTEAFF
TRBV11-2	14	TRBJ1-1	CASSLTTGQTEAFF